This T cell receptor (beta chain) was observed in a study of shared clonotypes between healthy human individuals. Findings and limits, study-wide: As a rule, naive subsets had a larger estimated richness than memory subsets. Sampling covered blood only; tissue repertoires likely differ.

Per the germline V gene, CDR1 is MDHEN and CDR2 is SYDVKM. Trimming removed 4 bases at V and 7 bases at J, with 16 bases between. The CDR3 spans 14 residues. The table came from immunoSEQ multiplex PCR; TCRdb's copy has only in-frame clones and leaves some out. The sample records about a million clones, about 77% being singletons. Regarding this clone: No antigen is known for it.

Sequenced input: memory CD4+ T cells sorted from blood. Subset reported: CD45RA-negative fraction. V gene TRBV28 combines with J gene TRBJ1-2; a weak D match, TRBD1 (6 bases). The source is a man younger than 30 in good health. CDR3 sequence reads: CASSYSGGLGGYTF. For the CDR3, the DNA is TGTGCCAGCAGTTATTCCGGGGGCCTGGGTGGCTACACCTTC.